This TCR beta chain came from a study of post-analysis software for immune sequencing data. About the research overall: Recorded subtypes: relapsing-remitting, secondary progressive, progressive-relapsing; some patients unannotated.

Study outcomes and limitations: F measure grouped same-batch samples tightly together. TRBV5-6, TRBV5-1 and TRBV20-1 were among a handful of TRBV segments more frequent in patients than controls. Diversity measured as normalized Chao1 was significantly lower in multiple sclerosis patients than in controls.

From germline, CDR1 is ENHRY and CDR2 SYGVKD. The CDR3 length is 12 residues. Trimming removed 6 bases from V and 4 bases from J; junction bases left unmatched: 2. Only a few counts were recorded for this clonotype. Antigen specificity is unknown. Included in the TCR beta cDNA libraries were unique molecular identifiers. Some 500,000 cDNA molecules were obtained per 1 to 10 million input T cells. TCRdb recomputed calls from the PCR reads with MiXCR, one row per CDR3 protein. The top ten clones hold 4% to 5% of a sample with fewer than 850,000 distinct CDR3 sequences, just over 45% of them seen once. The chain has TRBV10-3 and TRBJ2-5, with 7 bases fitting TRBD2. The sequenced sample was blood. The sequence was collected from a girl between 10 and 17 years old with multiple sclerosis. This CDR3 is CAISPGGETQYF. CDR3 DNA: TGTGCCATCAGCCCGGGAGGAGAGACCCAGTACTTC.